Following are 25 T cell receptor beta chains from one sample sequenced in a study of early T cells in non-severe SARS-CoV-2 infection. MiXCR was run by TCRdb on the 5' RACE reads, yielding one entry per CDR3 protein. Here the sample spans tens of thousands of distinct CDR3 sequences, 7% to 9% being singletons. Sequencing was performed on whole blood. The receptor source for this set is an adult who was a healthcare worker with PCR-confirmed SARS-CoV-2 infection or an uninfected control (not recorded which).

This clonotype has at least ten counts. CDR3 nucleotide sequence: TGTGCCAGCAGTTCCCTCTCCTACGAGCAGTACTTC. Translation: CASSSLSYEQYF. This rearrangement joins TRBV6-5 to TRBJ2-7; D remains ambiguous. V was trimmed by 4 bases and J by 0 bases, leaving 4 bases between them. Germline CDR1 reads MNHEY; CDR2 reads SVGAGI. The CDR3 is made up of 12 amino acids.

This clonotype was counted at least ten times. The genes are TRBV24-1 and TRBJ1-5; D possibly corresponds to TRBD1 (5 bases). The V gene's germline CDR1 is KGHDR and CDR2 SFDVKD. The CDR3 contains 14 residues. V lost 4 bases to trimming and J lost 3 bases, with 9 bases between them. The chain's CDR3 is CATSDDRFNQPQHF. The CDR3 DNA reads as TGTGCCACCAGTGACGACAGATTCAATCAGCCCCAGCATTTT.

The J gene is TRBJ1-1, the V gene TRBV7-2, with 7 positions matching TRBD1. This CDR3 comprises 15 residues. Germline V CDR1 and CDR2: SGHTA, FQGNSA. V shed 5 bases and J 1 base; nucleotides not matched to a gene: 7. CDR3 bases: TGTGCCAGCAGCGCACAGACAGGGAGGAACACTGAAGCTTTCTTT. Protein product: CASSAQTGRNTEAFF.

The chain employs TRBV3-1 and TRBJ2-1; TRBD2 matches at 10 bases. In germline, CDR1 is LGHDT, CDR2 YNNKEL (reference sequence). The V segment lost 2 bases and the J segment 4 bases; nucleotides outside the gene matches: 2. The CDR3 is made up of 15 amino acids. The CDR3 protein is CASSQLAGEYNEQFF. The CDR3 DNA is TGTGCCAGCAGCCAACTAGCGGGGGAATACAATGAGCAGTTCTTC.

This clonotype was detected only a few times. V gene TRBV5-5 combines with J gene TRBJ2-4; D is undetermined. From germline, CDR1 is SGHKS and CDR2 YYEKEE (reference sequence). CDR3 length equals 13 residues. Deletions cut 6 bases from V and 2 bases from J, with 9 bases between. CDR3 region: CASTPESKNIQYF. CDR3 bases: TGTGCCAGCACCCCCGAGTCCAAAAACATTCAGTACTTC.

This clonotype was found a few times. This chain connects TRBV7-8 to TRBJ2-7; D might be TRBD2 (8 bases). Trimming took 2 bases from V and 10 from J, leaving 18 bases between them. The germline CDR1 and CDR2 sequences are SGHVS and FQNEAQ. CDR3 size: 14 residues. In nucleotides, the CDR3 is TGTGCCAGCAGCTTAAGGGGGCTAGCGGGCGTTCAGTACTTC. Translation gives CASSLRGLAGVQYF. Looking up the rest from reference TRBV7-8 and TRBJ2-7 gives the full variable domain: GAGVSQSPRYKVAKRGQDVALRCDPISGHVSLFWYQQALGQGPEFLTYFQNEAQLDKSGLPSDRFFAERPEGSVSTLKIQRTQQEDSAVYLCASSLRGLAGVQYFGPGTRLTVT.

This clonotype was observed many times. The rearrangement joins TRBV20-1 to TRBJ1-2; 7 bases match TRBD1. V lost 1 base and J lost 2; bases outside the gene matches: 10. The germline gives CDR1 DFQATT, CDR2 SNEGSKA (reference sequence). CDR3 length: 16 amino acids. CDR3 amino acids: CSARVPGEGQNYGYTF. The DNA for the CDR3 is TGCAGTGCTAGAGTCCCTGGAGAGGGACAGAACTATGGCTACACCTTC.

V usage is TRBV24-1 and J usage is TRBJ2-7; D is unclear. Germline V gene lookup returns CDR1 KGHDR and CDR2 SFDVKD. The V gene lost 0 bases and the J gene lost 3 bases, with 5 bases spanning the gap. This CDR3 comprises 13 residues. CDR3: CATSDLLGYEQYF. In DNA form, the CDR3 reads TGTGCCACCAGTGATTTGTTGGGCTACGAGCAGTACTTC.

The rearrangement links TRBV7-2 to TRBJ1-6, with D perhaps matching TRBD1 (6 bases). Trimming took 1 base from V and 7 from J, leaving 11 bases between them. This CDR3 is 15 amino acids long. Per germline, CDR1 SGHTA and CDR2 FQGNSA. The CDR3 DNA follows: TGTGCCAGCAGCTTAGTTGGGGGGCTCAATTCACCCCTCCACTTT. Translation: CASSLVGGLNSPLHF.

This clonotype was counted at least ten times. The gene calls are TRBV6-1 and TRBJ1-2, with D hard to call. Deletions cut 1 base from V and 0 bases from J, with 6 bases between. CDR3 length equals 14 residues. Per the germline V gene, CDR1 is MNHNS and CDR2 is SASEGT. The CDR3 DNA follows: TGTGCCAGCAGTGAAGTTAGGGCTAACTATGGCTACACCTTC. Encoded protein: CASSEVRANYGYTF.

This clonotype was seen repeatedly, ten times or more. The chain combines TRBV9 with TRBJ1-2; 11 bases agree with TRBD1. Germline lookup yields CDR1 SGDLS and CDR2 YYNGEE. The junction had 5 bases not matched to a gene; V was cut back by 3 bases and J by 4 bases. CDR3 length: 15 amino acids. In DNA, the CDR3 is TGTGCCAGCAGCGGATGGACAGGGGGCCTCTATGGCTACACCTTC. It specifies CASSGWTGGLYGYTF.

This clonotype has more than one count but fewer than ten. V gene TRBV11-2 combines with J gene TRBJ2-5; 12 bases agree with TRBD2. The CDR3 has 15 residues. After removal of 4 bases from V and 10 bases from J, the junction contained 10 bases not matched to a gene. Germline CDR1 and CDR2: SGHAT and FQNNGV. CDR3 DNA: TGTGCCAGCAGCTCATCCAGGACTAGCGGGGCAGACCAGTACTTC. Protein product: CASSSSRTSGADQYF. Looking up the rest from reference TRBV11-2 and TRBJ2-5 gives the full variable domain: EAGVAQSPRYKIIEKRQSVAFWCNPISGHATLYWYQQILGQGPKLLIQFQNNGVVDDSQLPKDRFSAERLKGVDSTLKIQPAKLEDSAVYLCASSSSRTSGADQYFGPGTRLLVL.

In nucleotides, the CDR3 is TGCAGTGCTGGGGACGGAGTAGTAGCTTTCTTT. This encodes CSAGDGVVAFF. The V gene is TRBV20-1, the J gene TRBJ1-1, with TRBD1 as a possible D gene (5 bases). Trimming removed 5 bases from V and 10 bases from J, with 14 bases in between. The germline gives CDR1 DFQATT, CDR2 SNEGSKA (reference sequence). CDR3 length: 11 residues.

This clonotype was observed a handful of times. V usage is TRBV11-2 and J usage is TRBJ2-7; D gene unclear. This CDR3 has 15 residues. V dropped 3 bases and J dropped 2 bases, with 14 bases sitting between them. Germline-derived CDR1 and CDR2 are SGHAT and FQNNGV. CDR3 bases: TGTGCCAGCAGCTTTGTACCGCAGGCGACCTACGAGCAGTACTTC. This translates into CASSFVPQATYEQYF. The variable domain in full, with the rest retrieved from reference TRBV11-2 and TRBJ2-7, is EAGVAQSPRYKIIEKRQSVAFWCNPISGHATLYWYQQILGQGPKLLIQFQNNGVVDDSQLPKDRFSAERLKGVDSTLKIQPAKLEDSAVYLCASSFVPQATYEQYFGPGTRLTVT.

The V call is TRBV11-1, the J call TRBJ2-7, with D possibly being TRBD1 (6 bases). V was cut by 5 bases and J by 3 bases, with 14 bases left in between. Germline CDR1 reads SGHAT; CDR2 reads FQDESV (reference sequence). The CDR3 covers 14 residues. CDR3 in DNA: TGTGCCAGCAGCGCCGACAGGAAGGTCTACGAGCAGTACTTC. As protein: CASSADRKVYEQYF.

CDR3 bases: TGTGCCAGCAGCTCTTACGTCGAGCAGTACTTC. Its protein is CASSSYVEQYF. The chain carries TRBV11-2 and TRBJ2-7; D is unresolved. CDR1 SGHAT and CDR2 FQNNGV come from the germline V gene. V lost 4 bases, J lost 6 bases, and 7 bases lay in between. There are 11 residues in the CDR3.

This clonotype has ten or more counts. The chain links TRBV5-1 to TRBJ2-5; D call uncertain. The V gene's germline CDR1 is SGHRS and CDR2 YFSETQ. CDR3 length equals 14 residues. The V gene lost 4 bases and the J gene lost 4 bases, with 14 bases spanning the gap. CDR3 DNA sequence: TGCGCCAGCAGCGTTCGGAGCTCCTCAGAGACCCAGTACTTC. Translated: CASSVRSSSETQYF.

This clonotype came up a few times. V gene TRBV7-2 combines with J gene TRBJ1-2; 12 bases agree with TRBD1. The germline gives CDR1 SGHTA, CDR2 FQGNSA. CDR3 length equals 13 residues. Trimming cost V 2 bases and J 12 bases; bases outside gene matches: 4. CDR3 loop: CASSLSGQGAHTF. CDR3 DNA sequence: TGTGCCAGCAGCTTATCGGGACAGGGGGCCCACACCTTC.

This clonotype was detected only a few times. This rearrangement joins TRBV29-1 to TRBJ1-2, with 7 bases matching TRBD1. The trim removed 4 bases at V and 6 bases at J, leaving 5 bases unmatched. The CDR3 sequence is 12 residues long. Germline CDR1 is SQVTM and CDR2 is ANQGSEA. This CDR3 is CSVAGTDNGYTF. In nucleotides, the CDR3 is TGCAGCGTTGCCGGGACAGATAATGGCTACACCTTC.

At least ten counts were recorded for this clonotype. The genes are TRBV18 and TRBJ1-5; D is possibly TRBD1 (6 bases). The CDR3 spans 15 residues. CDR1 is KGHSH, CDR2 LQKENI, per germline. The V and J ends lost 1 base and 7 bases respectively, with 14 bases between them. The CDR3 region has the DNA TGTGCCAGCTCACCACAACAGGGAGGGGGGCAGCCCCAGCATTTT. This gives the protein CASSPQQGGGQPQHF.

This clonotype has at least ten counts. V gene TRBV9 combines with J gene TRBJ2-1, with a weak D call TRBD2 (5 bases). This CDR3 is 16 amino acids long. Trimming removed 4 bases from V and 5 bases from J, with 19 bases in between. Germline-derived CDR1 and CDR2 are SGDLS and YYNGEE. CDR3 in amino acids: CASSTREAAVHNEQFF. CDR3 in DNA: TGTGCCAGCAGCACCCGAGAAGCGGCCGTCCACAATGAGCAGTTCTTC.

CDR3 sequence (DNA): TGTGCCAGCAGTTCACTAGCGGGGGGGCACAATGAGCAGTTCTTC. Its protein product is CASSSLAGGHNEQFF. The chain has TRBV6-2 or TRBV6-3 and TRBJ2-1, with 13 bases that match TRBD2. This CDR3 spans 15 amino acids. V gave up 4 bases and J gave up 5 bases; unmatched junction bases: 2. Germline-derived CDR1 and CDR2 are MNHEY and SVGEGT.

Ten or more counts support this clonotype. J is TRBJ2-7 and V is TRBV12-3 or TRBV12-4; tentatively, D is TRBD2 (5 bases). Trimming took off 8 bases at V and 1 base at J, with 15 bases between the two ends. CDR3 length: 14 amino acids. CDR3 bases: TGTGCCAGCGGACGGGGATTGACTTCCTACGAGCAGTACTTC. Translation gives CASGRGLTSYEQYF.

In this sample, this clonotype turned up a few times. This rearrangement joins TRBV2 to TRBJ2-2; no reliable D call. Germline loops: CDR1 SNHLY, CDR2 FYNNEI. V lost 8 bases and J lost 3, with 13 bases in between. The CDR3 consists of 14 residues. CDR3: CASSLGTDTGELFF. CDR3 coding DNA: TGTGCCAGCTCCCTTGGCACTGACACCGGGGAGCTGTTTTTT.

This clonotype was found a few times. The chain employs TRBV27 and TRBJ2-5; D tentatively reads TRBD1 or TRBD2 (7 bases each). Germline assignment: CDR1 MNHEY and CDR2 SMNVEV (reference sequence). V was clipped by 5 bases and J by 5 bases, with 21 bases between them. The CDR3 runs 16 residues. The CDR3 DNA reads as TGTGCCAGCAGTCCCAGCAGGGGGGGTGGTTTGGAGACCCAGTACTTC. It yields the protein CASSPSRGGGLETQYF.